In this sample, the clone carrying this TCR beta chain turned up a few times. Its matching antigen is unknown. This CDR3 is built from 16 residues. Germline CDR1 is DFQATT and CDR2 is SNEGSKA (reference sequence). The ends lost 2 bases at V and 1 base at J; junction bases unmatched: 7. TCRdb redid the calling of the 5' RACE reads with MiXCR, one entry per CDR3 protein. The table has about 110,000 distinct CDR3 sequences, about 15% seen once. The data were taken from a study of T-cell memory formation after mild COVID-19. Study context: TCR clusters largely stayed donor specific.

Study results and caveats: The authors left the SARS-CoV-2 specificity of second-wave clones peaking on day 37 unconfirmed.

The chain couples TRBV20-1 to TRBJ1-2; TRBD1 matches at 10 bases. Sequenced sample: PBMCs or a T cell subset sorted from them (not recorded which). This sequence was found in an adult woman who had mild COVID-19 (a few samples of this study predate the infection). Cell type and time point are not known. The CDR3 region has the DNA TGCAGTGCTAGAACCCGGACAGGGGGATATAACTATGGCTACACCTTC. It encodes CSARTRTGGYNYGYTF.